This TCR beta chain was obtained from a study of blood T cells in healthy people across ages. Study-wide results and caveats: Getting older went along with TCR beta diversity per million T cells dropping roughly linearly.

CDR3 length equals 13 residues. Germline assignment: CDR1 MNHEY and CDR2 SVGAGI. The V end was cut by 0 bases, the J end by 7 bases, with 7 bases between. For the second PCR, which ran for roughly 6 to 11 cycles, a sample-barcoded 5' primer and a J-beta primer mix were used. Each CDR3 protein gets one entry after TCRdb re-called the 5' RACE reads with MiXCR. The sample has over 750,000 distinct CDR3 sequences; roughly 25% are singletons. The sample holds many counts of this clonotype. Its cognate antigen is unknown. These records were also assigned to another study, of T cells of mothers and their children. As that report states: The extracted RNA was employed in its entirety for cDNA synthesis, at roughly 1.4 ug per 15 ul. Reads recorded for TCR beta CDR3 numbered over 8 million per mother and around 3 million per child.

The chain links TRBV6-5 to TRBJ2-1, with D possibly being TRBD1 or TRBD2 (5 bases each). This receptor was taken from a boy between 10 and 17 years old in good health. What was sequenced was blood. The CDR3 nucleotides read TGTGCCAGCAGTTACTCGAGGGGTAATGAGCAGTTCTTC. Translating it yields CASSYSRGNEQFF.